This entry concerns a single TCR beta chain. No antigen is known for it. The data were obtained in a study of CD8 T cells in Susac syndrome. General study findings and limits: It was in TEMRA cells and active patients that Susac CD8+ clonal expansion peaked. Susac-specific public clones were found in both the total CD8+ and the CD8+ TEMRA repertoires, with around 17 in the former and several in the latter.

It was with random hexamers that roughly 0.5 to 1 ug RNA was reverse transcribed. By means of immunoSEQ multiplex PCR, TCR beta CDR3 spanning 54 Vbeta and 13 Jbeta underwent amplification. TCRdb analysed the immunoSEQ multiplex PCR reads with MiXCR anew, one entry per CDR3 protein. The table records fewer than 95,000 distinct CDR3 sequences, about 96% of them present only once. Purification of the CD8+ and CD4+ T cells relied on negative isolation, and TEMRA cells underwent FACS enrichment. The V segment lost 6 bases and the J segment 6 bases; nucleotides outside the gene matches: 10. The CDR3 spans 15 residues. Germline assignment: CDR1 LNHDA and CDR2 SQIVND (reference sequence).

The sequence came from a human donor with Susac syndrome. V and J are TRBV19 and TRBJ1-2; 10 bases map to TRBD1. The source material was CD8+ T cells from PBMCs. The CDR3 DNA reads TGTGCCAGTAGGCGACGGACAGGGGGGCCCGATGGCTACACCTTC. The encoded protein is CASRRRTGGPDGYTF. Drawing the rest from reference TRBV19 and TRBJ1-2, the complete variable domain is DGGITQSPKYLFRKEGQNVTLSCEQNLNHDAMYWYRQDPGQGLRLIYYSQIVNDFQKGDIAEGYSVSREKKESFPLTVTSAQKNPTAFYLCASRRRTGGPDGYTFGSGTRLTVV.